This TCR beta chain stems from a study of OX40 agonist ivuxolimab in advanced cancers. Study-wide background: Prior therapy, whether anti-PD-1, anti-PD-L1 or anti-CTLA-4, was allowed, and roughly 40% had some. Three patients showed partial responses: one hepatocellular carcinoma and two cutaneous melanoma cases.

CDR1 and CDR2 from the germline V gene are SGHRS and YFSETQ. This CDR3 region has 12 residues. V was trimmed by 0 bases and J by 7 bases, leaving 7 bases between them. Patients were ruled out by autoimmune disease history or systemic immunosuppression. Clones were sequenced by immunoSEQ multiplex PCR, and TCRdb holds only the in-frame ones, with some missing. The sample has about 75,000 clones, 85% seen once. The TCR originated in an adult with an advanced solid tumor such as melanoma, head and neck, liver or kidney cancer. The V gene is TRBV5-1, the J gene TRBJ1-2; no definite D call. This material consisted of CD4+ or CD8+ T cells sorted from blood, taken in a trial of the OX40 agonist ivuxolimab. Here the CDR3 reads CASSLVGGGYTF. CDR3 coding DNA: TGCGCCAGCAGCTTGGTAGGCGGTGGCTACACCTTC.